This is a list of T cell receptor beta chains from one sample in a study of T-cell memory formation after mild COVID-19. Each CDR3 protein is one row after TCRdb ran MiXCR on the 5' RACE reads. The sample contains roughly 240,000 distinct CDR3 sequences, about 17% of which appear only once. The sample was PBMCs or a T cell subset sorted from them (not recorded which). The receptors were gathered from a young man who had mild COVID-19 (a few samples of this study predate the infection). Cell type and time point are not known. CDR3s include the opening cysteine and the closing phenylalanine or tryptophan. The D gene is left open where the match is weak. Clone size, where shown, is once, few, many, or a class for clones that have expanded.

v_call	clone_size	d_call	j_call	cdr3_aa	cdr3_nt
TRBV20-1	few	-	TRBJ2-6	CSANGANVLTF	TGCAGTGCTAATGGGGCCAACGTCCTGACTTTC
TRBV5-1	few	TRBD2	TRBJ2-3	CASSSPGLAADTQYF	TGCGCCAGCAGCTCCCCGGGACTAGCAGCAGATACGCAGTATTTT
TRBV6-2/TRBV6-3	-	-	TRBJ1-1	CASSYSEAFF	TGTGCCAGCAGTTACTCTGAAGCTTTCTTT
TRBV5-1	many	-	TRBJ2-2	CASSLEVGANTGELFF	TGCGCCAGCAGCTTGGAGGTCGGGGCGAACACCGGGGAGCTGTTTTTT
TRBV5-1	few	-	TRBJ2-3	CASSLALGEGDTQYF	TGCGCCAGCAGCTTGGCCCTAGGGGAAGGGGATACGCAGTATTTT
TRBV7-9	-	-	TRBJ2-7	CASSSLSEQYF	TGTGCCAGCAGCTCCTTATCCGAGCAGTACTTC
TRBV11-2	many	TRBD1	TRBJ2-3	CASVHRTGGQEGGDTDTQYF	TGTGCCAGCGTACACCGGACAGGGGGCCAAGAGGGGGGAGACACAGATACGCAGTATTTT
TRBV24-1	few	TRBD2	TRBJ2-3	CATSDGGILTQYF	TGTGCCACCAGTGACGGGGGGATCCTTACGCAGTATTTT
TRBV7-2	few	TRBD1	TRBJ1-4	CASSHPPGQGEKLFF	TGTGCCAGCAGCCACCCACCGGGACAGGGAGAAAAACTGTTTTTT
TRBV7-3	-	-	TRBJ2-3	CASSSPSRGDTQYF	TGTGCCAGCAGCTCCCCTAGCCGTGGGGATACGCAGTATTTT
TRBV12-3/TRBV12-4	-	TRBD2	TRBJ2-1	CASSLGRALGNEQFF	TGTGCCAGCAGTTTGGGGAGGGCCCTGGGGAATGAGCAGTTCTTC
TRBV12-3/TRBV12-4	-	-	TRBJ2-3	CASREQLSSTDTQYF	TGTGCCAGCAGGGAACAGCTTTCTAGCACAGATACGCAGTATTTT
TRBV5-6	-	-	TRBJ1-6	CASSWGPGNSPLHF	TGTGCCAGCAGCTGGGGTCCGGGGAATTCACCCCTCCACTTT
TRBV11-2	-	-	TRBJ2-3	CASSIAGTDTQYF	TGTGCCAGCAGCATTGCGGGCACAGATACGCAGTATTTT
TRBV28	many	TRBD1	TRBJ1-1	CASSFLDRGNTEAFF	TGTGCCAGCAGTTTCTTGGACAGGGGGAACACTGAAGCTTTCTTT
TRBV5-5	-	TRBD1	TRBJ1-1	CASSLPRDRVRGTEAFF	TGTGCCAGCAGCTTGCCTCGGGACAGGGTAAGAGGAACTGAAGCTTTCTTT
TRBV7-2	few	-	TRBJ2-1	CASAISRGSYNEQFF	TGTGCCAGCGCTATAAGTCGAGGGTCTTACAATGAGCAGTTCTTC
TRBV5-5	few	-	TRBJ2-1	CASITPSGDRGFF	TGTGCCAGCATCACACCGTCGGGAGACCGGGGGTTCTTC
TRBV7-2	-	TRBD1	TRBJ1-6	CASSFGGGGPTSPLHF	TGTGCCAGCAGCTTCGGGGGAGGGGGCCCCACTTCACCCCTCCACTTT
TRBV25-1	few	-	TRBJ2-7	CASSGIGQSYEQYF	TGTGCCAGCAGTGGCATTGGCCAGTCCTACGAGCAGTACTTC
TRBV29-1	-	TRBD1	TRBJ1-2	CSVTPGTGGQGYTF	TGCAGCGTCACCCCCGGGACAGGGGGACAAGGCTACACCTTC
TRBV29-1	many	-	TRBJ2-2	CSAEWSGELFF	TGCAGCGCCGAGTGGTCCGGGGAGCTGTTTTTT
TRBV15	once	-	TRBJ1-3	CATSWGLSGNTIYF	TGTGCCACCAGCTGGGGGCTCTCTGGAAACACCATATATTTT
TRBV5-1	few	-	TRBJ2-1	CASSRGCCEQFF	TGCGCCAGCAGCCGCGGGTGCTGCGAGCAGTTCTTC
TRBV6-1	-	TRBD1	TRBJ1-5	CASSEVGQGGSNQPQHF	TGTGCCAGCAGTGAAGTAGGACAGGGCGGCAGCAATCAGCCCCAGCATTTT
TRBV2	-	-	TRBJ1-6	CASSQGMGSPLHF	TGTGCCAGCAGTCAGGGTATGGGGTCACCCCTCCACTTT
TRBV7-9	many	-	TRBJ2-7	CASSPTSYEQYF	TGTGCCAGCAGCCCAACCTCATACGAGCAGTACTTC
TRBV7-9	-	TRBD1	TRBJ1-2	CASSLGQGISYGYTF	TGTGCCAGCAGCTTGGGACAGGGCATATCCTATGGCTACACCTTC
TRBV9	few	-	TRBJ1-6	CASSTTPRANMSPLHF	TGTGCCAGCAGCACCACGCCTCGGGCGAATATGTCACCCCTCCACTTT
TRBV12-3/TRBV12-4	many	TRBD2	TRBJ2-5	CASSFSGGQETQYF	TGTGCCAGCAGTTTCAGCGGGGGGCAAGAGACCCAGTACTTC
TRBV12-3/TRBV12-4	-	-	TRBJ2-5	CASSLYGRRGAQYF	TGTGCCAGCAGTTTATATGGCCGCCGGGGAGCCCAGTACTTC
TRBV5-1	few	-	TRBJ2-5	CASSGGPRQETQYF	TGCGCCAGCAGCGGGGGACCCCGTCAAGAGACCCAGTACTTC
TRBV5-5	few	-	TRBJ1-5	CASSLGWGDQPQHF	TGTGCCAGCAGCTTGGGATGGGGGGATCAGCCCCAGCATTTT
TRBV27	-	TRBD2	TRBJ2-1	CASRLAGGINEQFF	TGTGCCAGCAGGCTAGCGGGGGGCATCAATGAGCAGTTCTTC
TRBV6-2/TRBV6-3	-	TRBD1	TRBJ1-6	CAGGTGRRNSPLHF	TGTGCCGGAGGGACAGGACGGAGGAATTCACCCCTCCACTTT
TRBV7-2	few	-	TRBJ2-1	CASSLDRTEQFF	TGTGCCAGCAGCTTAGACCGCACTGAGCAGTTCTTC
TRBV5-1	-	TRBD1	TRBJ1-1	CASRFRGQGWNTEAFF	TGCGCCAGCAGGTTTCGGGGACAGGGATGGAACACTGAAGCTTTCTTT
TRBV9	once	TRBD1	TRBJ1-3	CASSVEGTVGNTIYF	TGTGCCAGCAGCGTAGAAGGGACAGTGGGAAACACCATATATTTT
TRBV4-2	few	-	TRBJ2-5	CASSQDPAGRGQETQYF	TGTGCCAGCAGCCAAGATCCGGCAGGGAGAGGGCAAGAGACCCAGTACTTC
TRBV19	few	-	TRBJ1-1	CATTPLGTWNTEAFF	TGTGCCACCACGCCACTCGGGACATGGAACACTGAAGCTTTCTTT
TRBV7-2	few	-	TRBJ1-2	CASSFHREGYTF	TGTGCCAGCAGCTTCCACAGGGAGGGCTACACCTTC
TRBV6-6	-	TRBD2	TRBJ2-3	CASSYLAGIDEVGTDTQYF	TGTGCCAGCAGTTATCTAGCGGGTATTGATGAGGTTGGCACAGATACGCAGTATTTT
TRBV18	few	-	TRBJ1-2	CASSPAARVANYGYTF	TGTGCCAGCTCACCAGCGGCAAGGGTAGCCAACTATGGCTACACCTTC
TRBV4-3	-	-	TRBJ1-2	CASSQALQNGYTF	TGCGCCAGCAGCCAAGCCTTACAAAATGGCTACACCTTC
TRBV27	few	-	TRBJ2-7	CASSRYRTDYEQYF	TGTGCCAGCAGTAGGTACCGAACTGACTACGAGCAGTACTTC
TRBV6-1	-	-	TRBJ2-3	CASSGFVWDTQYF	TGTGCCAGCAGTGGGTTCGTATGGGATACGCAGTATTTT